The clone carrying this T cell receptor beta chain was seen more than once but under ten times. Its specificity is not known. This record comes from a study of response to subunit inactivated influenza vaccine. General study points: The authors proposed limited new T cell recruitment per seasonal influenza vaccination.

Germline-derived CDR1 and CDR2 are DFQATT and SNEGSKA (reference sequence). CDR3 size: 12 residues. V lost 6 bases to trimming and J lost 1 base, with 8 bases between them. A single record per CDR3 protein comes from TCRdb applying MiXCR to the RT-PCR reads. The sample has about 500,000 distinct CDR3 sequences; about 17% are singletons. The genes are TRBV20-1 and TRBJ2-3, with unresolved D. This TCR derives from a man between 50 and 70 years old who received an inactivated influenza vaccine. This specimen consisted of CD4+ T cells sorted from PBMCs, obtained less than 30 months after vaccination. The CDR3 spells CSAPRRTDTQYF. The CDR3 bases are TGCAGTGCCCCCAGGCGCACAGATACGCAGTATTTT.